Presented here are 29 T cell receptor beta chains from one specimen sequenced in a study of immune evolution from preneoplasia to lung adenocarcinoma. The method was immunoSEQ multiplex PCR; TCRdb's version includes in-frame clones alone and lacks a portion of them. The table includes roughly 2,200 clones, around 80% detected once. The sample consisted of FFPE normal lung tissue adjacent to the tumor. Receptor source: a person aged 55 to 70 with lung adenocarcinoma.

This clone was seen a single time. CDR3 sequence: CASSPLGETQYF. The CDR3 DNA follows: TGTGCCAGCTCACCCCTTGGGGAGACCCAGTACTTC. The V gene is TRBV18, the J gene TRBJ2-5; D ambiguous. V was clipped by 3 bases and J by 5 bases, with 7 bases between them. Germline V gene sequence: CDR1 KGHSH, CDR2 LQKENI. There are 12 residues in the CDR3.

The chain links TRBV28 to TRBJ1-2, with D possibly being TRBD1 (5 bases). Germline CDR1 and CDR2: MDHEN and SYDVKM. Trimming took off 6 bases at V and 4 bases at J, with 15 bases between the two ends. The CDR3 contains 14 residues. Here the CDR3 DNA reads TGTGCCAGCAGAGGTCAGGGAAATATCTATGGCTACACCTTC. It translates to CASRGQGNIYGYTF.

This clone was found once. This chain connects TRBV2 to TRBJ2-7; TRBD2 matches at 11 bases. V trimming: 4 bases; J trimming: 3 bases; junction bases outside the gene matches: 2. The germline V gene encodes CDR1 SNHLY and CDR2 FYNNEI. The CDR3 contains 14 residues. CDR3 DNA: TGTGCCAGCAGTGGGACTAGCGGGTACTACGAGCAGTACTTC. Its translation: CASSGTSGYYEQYF.

The gene calls are TRBV28 and TRBJ1-2, with D tentatively TRBD1 (5 bases). The length of the CDR3 is 13 residues. V was clipped by 4 bases and J by 7 bases, with 13 bases between them. The germline V gene has CDR1 MDHEN and CDR2 SYDVKM. The chain's CDR3 is CASSSQGTPGYTF. The DNA of the CDR3 is TGTGCCAGCAGTTCTCAGGGAACTCCTGGCTACACCTTC.

V is TRBV7-2 and J is TRBJ2-2; D is ambiguous. Trimming left V 2 bases short and J 7 bases short, with 5 bases between. CDR1 and CDR2 (germline): SGHTA, FQGNSA. The CDR3 totals 12 residues. The CDR3 loop is CASSLKGGELFF. The CDR3 DNA reads TGTGCCAGCAGCTTAAAAGGCGGGGAGCTGTTTTTT.

The chain employs TRBV7-9 and TRBJ2-1; D ambiguous. CDR3 length: 13 residues. CDR1 is SEHNR and CDR2 is FQNEAQ in the germline V gene (reference sequence). Between the trimmed V and J ends, which lost 7 bases and 4 bases, there was a span of 11 bases. The DNA of the CDR3 is TGTGCCAGCACCCCATCTACTTACAATGAGCAGTTCTTC. It specifies CASTPSTYNEQFF.

The chain carries TRBV2 and TRBJ2-5; D might be TRBD1 (6 bases). The germline V gene has CDR1 SNHLY and CDR2 FYNNEI. Trimming stripped 10 bases from V and 5 bases from J, with 17 bases between. The CDR3 loop spans 13 amino acids. Here the CDR3 reads CAIRTDFGETQYF. The CDR3 coding sequence is TGTGCCATCAGGACAGACTTCGGTGAGACCCAGTACTTC.

The rearrangement joins TRBV10-3 to TRBJ2-2; D is perhaps TRBD1 (7 bases). Germline assignment: CDR1 ENHRY and CDR2 SYGVKD. CDR3 length: 16 residues. Deletions cut 0 bases from V and 5 bases from J, with 13 bases between. The DNA for the CDR3 is TGTGCCATCAGTGAGTCAAGGACAGGAGGGACCGGGGAGCTGTTTTTT. It encodes CAISESRTGGTGELFF.

This clone was counted a few times. The V and J genes are TRBV5-6 and TRBJ2-7, with D tentatively TRBD2 (7 bases). Trimming stripped 0 bases from V and 3 bases from J, with 16 bases between. The CDR3 is 16 amino acids. Germline CDR1 is SGHDT and CDR2 is YYEEEE. The CDR3 sequence: CASSLEGGGSRYEQYF. The DNA of the CDR3 is TGTGCCAGCAGCTTGGAAGGGGGGGGATCTCGCTACGAGCAGTACTTC.

V and J are TRBV27 and TRBJ2-1; 7 nucleotides line up with TRBD2. Germline V lookup: CDR1 MNHEY, CDR2 SMNVEV (reference sequence). The CDR3 loop spans 17 amino acids. J was trimmed by 4 bases and V by 5 bases; bases with no gene match: 14. The CDR3 DNA reads TGTGCCAGCAGTCCGCCCCCTCCTAGCGGACTATACAATGAGCAGTTCTTC. Translating it yields CASSPPPPSGLYNEQFF.

J is TRBJ2-1 and V is TRBV29-1; TRBD2 matches 7 bases. There are 14 residues in the CDR3. The ends lost 1 base at V and 5 bases at J; junction bases unmatched: 5. Germline CDR1 and CDR2: SQVTM and ANQGSEA. The CDR3 coding sequence is TGCAGCGTTGAAGGCCTAGCGGTTAACAATGAGCAGTTCTTC. This encodes CSVEGLAVNNEQFF.

The DNA for the CDR3 is TGTGCCAGCGGCCATCCCGGGGGGGGCACTGAAGCTTTCTTT. Translating it yields CASGHPGGGTEAFF. The chain has TRBV6-5 and TRBJ1-1; the D gene is possibly TRBD1 (5 bases). CDR1 is MNHEY and CDR2 is SVGAGI in the germline V gene. Trimming took off 8 bases at V and 4 bases at J, with 17 bases between the two ends. CDR3 length: 14 residues.

The J gene is TRBJ2-5, the V gene TRBV4-1; D might be TRBD1 (6 bases). V lost 1 base to trimming and J lost 5 bases, with 14 bases between them. CDR1 is MGHRA, CDR2 YSYEKL, per germline. This CDR3 contains 15 residues. CDR3 residues: CASSQASGQRETQYF. The CDR3 DNA reads as TGCGCCAGCAGCCAAGCGTCAGGACAGCGGGAGACCCAGTACTTC.

The J gene is TRBJ1-2, the V gene TRBV7-6; 7 bases align to TRBD1. The CDR3 contains 13 residues. Looked up from germline, CDR1 is SGHVS and CDR2 is FNYEAQ. Trimming took 4 bases from V and 2 from J; bases not matched to a gene: 1. CDR3 nucleotides: TGTGCCAGCAGCTCGGGACAGAACTATGGCTACACCTTC. This translates into CASSSGQNYGYTF.

The V and J genes are TRBV6-5 and TRBJ1-2; 10 nucleotides align to TRBD1. V shed 2 bases, J shed 4 bases, and the junction held 7 bases outside the gene matches. The CDR3 has 16 residues. Germline V lookup: CDR1 MNHEY, CDR2 SVGAGI. CDR3 DNA sequence: TGTGCCAGCAGTTACGCCCGGACAGGGGGAGGCTATGGCTACACCTTC. It encodes CASSYARTGGGYGYTF.

The rearrangement joins TRBV7-6 to TRBJ2-5; TRBD2 is a possible D gene (5 bases). Germline V gene data show CDR1 as SGHVS and CDR2 as FNYEAQ. This CDR3 spans 14 amino acids. Between the trimmed V and J ends, which lost 4 bases and 1 base, there was a span of 10 bases. CDR3 DNA: TGTGCCAGCAGCTCAGAGGGTTCCCAAGAGACCCAGTACTTC. As protein: CASSSEGSQETQYF.

The chain uses TRBV28 and TRBJ1-5; D is unresolved. CDR1 and CDR2 (germline): MDHEN, SYDVKM. The V and J ends lost 1 base and 0 bases respectively, with 10 bases between them. The CDR3 loop spans 16 amino acids. CDR3 in amino acids: CASSLLGGYSNQPQHF. The CDR3 nucleotides are TGTGCCAGCAGTTTATTGGGAGGGTATAGCAATCAGCCCCAGCATTTT.

The chain employs TRBV14 and TRBJ2-1, with unresolved D. Germline values: CDR1 SGHDN, CDR2 FVKESK. Trimming cost V 4 bases and J 10 bases, with 8 bases left between them. The CDR3 has 11 residues. The CDR3 region is CASSRQGEQFF. The CDR3 DNA reads TGTGCCAGCAGCCGGCAAGGGGAGCAGTTCTTC.

There are a few counts of this clone. The chain couples TRBV13 to TRBJ2-7; a possible D gene is TRBD1 (8 bases). Germline V gives CDR1 PRHDT, CDR2 FYEKMQ (reference sequence). V was clipped by 0 bases and J by 4 bases, with 16 bases between them. The CDR3 runs to 16 residues. The CDR3 nucleotides are TGTGCCAGCAGCTTAGGGGCCAGGGGGCGGGGGTACGAGCAGTACTTC. This encodes CASSLGARGRGYEQYF.

This chain links TRBV9 with TRBJ1-2; D perhaps matches TRBD1 (6 bases). The germline V gene encodes CDR1 SGDLS and CDR2 YYNGEE. This CDR3 has 14 amino acids. The ends were cut back, 5 bases at V and 9 bases at J, with 20 bases in the middle. The CDR3 DNA reads TGTGCCAGCAGTGGTAGGGCCCAGGGGATGAGCTACACCTTC. Translation: CASSGRAQGMSYTF.

Only a few counts were recorded for this clone. V and J are TRBV11-3 and TRBJ2-1, with D unresolved. CDR1 is SGHNT, CDR2 YENEEA, per germline. V was trimmed by 5 bases and J by 5 bases, leaving 10 bases between them. The CDR3 totals 13 residues. CDR3 coding DNA: TGTGCCAGCAGCGCGACGGACGACAATGAGCAGTTCTTC. This gives the protein CASSATDDNEQFF. Combining the CDR3 with reference TRBV11-3 and TRBJ2-1 gives the whole variable domain EAGVVQSPRYKIIEKKQPVAFWCNPISGHNTLYWYLQNLGQGPELLIRYENEEAVDDSQLPKDRFSAERLKGVDSTLKIQPAELGDSAVYLCASSATDDNEQFFGPGTRLTVL.

V is TRBV23-1 and J is TRBJ2-5; 7 positions agree with TRBD1. TRBV23-1 belongs to the ORF category, with a function that is uncertain. This CDR3 has 17 amino acids. V shed 0 bases and J 5 bases; nucleotides not matched to a gene: 12. The CDR3 loop reads CASSQSIQGVWDETQYF. The CDR3 DNA sequence: TGCGCCAGCAGTCAATCGATTCAGGGGGTTTGGGATGAGACCCAGTACTTC.

This clone came up a few times. This chain links TRBV30 with TRBJ2-1; perhaps TRBD2 as D (7 bases). CDR3 size: 16 residues. Trimming cost V 2 bases and J 2 bases, with 16 bases left between them. Germline V gene sequence: CDR1 GTSNPN, CDR2 SVGIG (reference sequence). The CDR3 region is CAWSNGGDTPYNEQFF. CDR3 sequence (DNA): TGTGCCTGGAGTAATGGGGGGGACACACCCTACAATGAGCAGTTCTTC. Using reference TRBV30 and TRBJ2-1 for the parts outside the CDR3, the full variable domain is SQTIHQWPATLVQPVGSPLSLECTVEGTSNPNLYWYRQAAGRGLQLLFYSVGIGQISSEVPQNLSASRPQDRQFILSSKKLLLSDSGFYLCAWSNGGDTPYNEQFFGPGTRLTVL.

The rearrangement links TRBV28 to TRBJ2-7, with 7 bases matching TRBD1. V lost 7 bases to trimming and J lost 4 bases; unmatched junction nucleotides: 1. Per the germline V gene, CDR1 is MDHEN and CDR2 is SYDVKM. This CDR3 has 11 residues. The CDR3 sequence: CASTGGYEQYF. CDR3 bases: TGTGCCAGCACAGGGGGTTACGAGCAGTACTTC.

This chain joins TRBV30 and TRBJ1-1; 7 nucleotides align to TRBD1. This CDR3 has 15 residues. Losses at the gene ends were 2 bases for V and 4 bases for J; bases not matched to a gene: 10. Looked up from germline, CDR1 is GTSNPN and CDR2 is SVGIG (reference sequence). In nucleotides, the CDR3 is TGTGCCTGGAGTACCGGGACAGACTCCACCACTGAAGCTTTCTTT. This gives the protein CAWSTGTDSTTEAFF.

The rearrangement joins TRBV30 to TRBJ2-7; D call uncertain. V was clipped by 2 bases and J by 0 bases, with 8 bases between them. Germline-derived CDR1 and CDR2 are GTSNPN and SVGIG (reference sequence). The CDR3 consists of 13 residues. The CDR3 bases are TGTGCCTGGAGTAGACAAATCTCCTACGAGCAGTACTTC. This codes for CAWSRQISYEQYF.

The chain recombines TRBV6-1 with TRBJ2-2; the match to TRBD2 covers 9 bases. Germline V gives CDR1 MNHNS, CDR2 SASEGT. The CDR3 has 15 amino acids. V shed 6 bases, J shed 6 bases, and the junction held 8 bases outside the gene matches. CDR3 residues: CASRSAGGGAGELFF. The CDR3 DNA reads as TGTGCCAGCAGATCGGCGGGAGGGGGGGCCGGGGAGCTGTTTTTT.

This chain links TRBV29-1 with TRBJ1-1, with 8 positions matching TRBD1. V shed 4 bases and J 5 bases; nucleotides not matched to a gene: 6. CDR3 length: 13 residues. The germline gives CDR1 SQVTM, CDR2 ANQGSEA. CDR3 nucleotides: TGCAGCGTTGCCTGGACAGGGACGACTGAAGCTTTCTTT. This encodes CSVAWTGTTEAFF.

This chain joins TRBV4-2 and TRBJ2-1, with 10 positions matching TRBD2. The V gene end was trimmed by 4 bases and the J gene end by 10 bases; junction bases not matched to a gene: 10. The CDR3 length is 15 residues. The V gene's germline CDR1 is LGHNA and CDR2 YNFKEQ. The CDR3 nucleotides are TGTGCCAGCAGCCGATGGGAGCGGGAGGGATACGAGCAGTTCTTC. As protein: CASSRWEREGYEQFF.